The 26 T cell receptor beta chains in this list originate from one sample, sequenced in a study of T cell clonality in common variable immunodeficiency. Overall study results and limits: In common variable immunodeficiency, TCR beta chains reportedly carried fewer deletions and N-nucleotide insertions.

Their specific antigens are unknown. The protocol was immunoSEQ multiplex PCR, while the TCRdb copy is restricted to in-frame clones and leaves out a portion. The repertoire consists of roughly 40,000 clones, none detected only once. Sequenced sample: peripheral blood mononuclear cells. The receptors originated from a human donor with common variable immunodeficiency.

Concerning this clone: The read stops 3 residues short of the end of the CDR3; the missing end is completed from the germline J gene. This chain joins TRBV7-9 and TRBJ2-1; no clear D gene. The CDR3 spans 12 residues. V dropped 5 bases and J dropped 5 bases, with 7 bases sitting between them. Germline CDR1 and CDR2: SEHNR and FQNEAQ (reference sequence). The sequenced part of the CDR3 DNA is TGTGCCAGCAGCCCCCATCACAATGAG. The encoded protein is CASSPHHNE. The full CDR3 sequence reads CASSPHHNEQFF.

The table lists this clone with many counts. The read ends 3 residues shy of where the CDR3 ends; the end is completed using the germline J gene. This chain connects TRBV7-6 to TRBJ2-7, with 12 bases matching TRBD1. CDR1 and CDR2 (germline): SGHVS, FNYEAQ. This CDR3 comprises 14 residues. The J segment lost 5 bases and the V segment lost 4 bases, leaving 3 bases of the junction unmatched. CDR3 DNA, as far as it was read: TGTGCCAGCAGCTCGGGACAGGGGGCGAACGAG. Its translation is CASSSGQGANE. The entire CDR3 protein reads CASSSGQGANEQYF.

In its sample, this clone was seen many times. The CDR3 end is not reached by the read, which stops 3 residues before it; the germline J gene fills it in. The rearrangement links TRBV5-1 to TRBJ2-7, with D perhaps TRBD1 (5 bases). The V and J ends lost 4 bases and 0 bases respectively, with 11 bases between them. The germline CDR1 and CDR2 sequences are SGHRS and YFSETQ. The CDR3 extends over 14 amino acids. CDR3 bases read: TGCGCCAGCAGCCATACAGGTTCCTCCTACGAG. It specifies CASSHTGSSYE. The CDR3 in its entirety is CASSHTGSSYEQYF.

This clone occurred a few times. The CDR3 sequence is CASSREASSGTYEQYF. CDR3 DNA, as far as it was read: TGTGCCAGTAGTAGAGAGGCGTCTAGCGGGACCTACGAG. The rearrangement links TRBV19 to TRBJ2-7, with 9 bases that match TRBD2. From the germline J gene comes the end of the CDR3, since the read stops 3 residues before it. The CDR3 consists of 16 residues. The V gene's germline CDR1 is LNHDA and CDR2 SQIVND (reference sequence). The J segment lost 2 bases and the V segment lost 4 bases, leaving 9 bases of the junction unmatched.

Many counts were recorded for this clone. Read coverage stops 3 residues before the CDR3 terminus; the germline J gene supplies the remainder. The gene calls are TRBV7-3 and TRBJ2-3; 8 bases match TRBD2. Trimming cost V 3 bases and J 0 bases; bases outside gene matches: 2. In germline, CDR1 is SGHTA, CDR2 FQGTGA. The CDR3 has 15 residues. The part of the CDR3 DNA that was read is TGTGCCAGCAGCTTGGCTAGCGGGAGCACAGATACG. Its protein product is CASSLASGSTDT. The full CDR3 reads CASSLASGSTDTQYF.

This clone was detected ten times or more. The read ends 3 residues early relative to the CDR3; the germline J gene fills the gap. The genes are TRBV2 and TRBJ2-3, with 13 bases fitting TRBD2. The CDR3 contains 18 residues. CDR1 and CDR2 (germline): SNHLY, FYNNEI. V was clipped by 6 bases and J by 1 base; unmatched bases: 10. The CDR3 bases that were read are TGTGCCAGCAGGACCACTAGCGGGGGGGCCCGGGGCACAGATACG. Translating gives CASRTTSGGARGTDT. The CDR3 reads in full as CASRTTSGGARGTDTQYF.

In its sample, this clone was seen a few times. The read ends 3 residues shy of where the CDR3 ends; the end is completed using the germline J gene. V and J are TRBV5-1 and TRBJ2-5; 7 bases align to TRBD2. The V gene's germline CDR1 is SGHRS and CDR2 YFSETQ. The CDR3 consists of 15 residues. Germline trimming cut 4 bases from V and 5 bases from J; bases unmatched to any gene: 11. Partial CDR3 DNA: TGCGCCAGCAGCGCCGCCCGGGGGGTCGACGAGACC. Amino acids: CASSAARGVDET. The whole CDR3 region reads CASSAARGVDETQYF.

To note about this clone: The read falls 3 residues short of the CDR3 end, and the missing part is taken from the germline J gene. The chain uses TRBV2 and TRBJ2-7; 7 bases agree with TRBD1. The CDR3 is made up of 14 amino acids. The V segment lost 7 bases and the J segment 2 bases; nucleotides outside the gene matches: 8. Germline CDR1 reads SNHLY; CDR2 reads FYNNEI. CDR3 amino acids: CASIPGTATYEQYF. The DNA read from the CDR3 is TGTGCCAGCATCCCGGGGACAGCGACCTACGAG.

A note on this clone: The read ends 3 residues before the CDR3 terminus; that terminus is restored from the germline J gene. The J gene is TRBJ2-7, the V gene TRBV2; TRBD1 matches at 7 bases. Germline V CDR1 and CDR2: SNHLY, FYNNEI. The CDR3 contains 14 residues. Trimming cost V 6 bases and J 0 bases; bases outside gene matches: 5. CDR3 residues: CASSTGTASYEQYF. The DNA read from the CDR3 is TGTGCCAGCAGCACGGGGACAGCCTCCTACGAG.

As to this clone: The read finishes 3 residues shy of the CDR3 end, and the germline J gene is used to complete it. The chain couples TRBV19 to TRBJ2-5; D is ambiguous. The CDR3 totals 14 residues. Per germline, CDR1 LNHDA and CDR2 SQIVND (reference sequence). The V and J ends lost 1 base and 7 bases respectively, with 13 bases between them. CDR3 amino acids: CASSIGVNEGTQYF. Partial CDR3 DNA: TGTGCCAGTAGTATAGGAGTAAACGAAGGGACC.

This clone has at least ten counts. The read is 3 residues too short to cover the CDR3 end, so that end is filled in from the germline J gene. This chain connects TRBV29-1 to TRBJ1-1; D might be TRBD1 (6 bases). Germline V CDR1 and CDR2: SQVTM, ANQGSEA. The CDR3 is made up of 13 amino acids. With 1 base removed from V and 5 bases from J, the gap between germline ends came to 11 bases. The CDR3 spells CSVEGDRGTEAFF. The sequenced CDR3 bases are TGCAGCGTTGAAGGGGATAGGGGGACTGAA.

Comment on this clone: The read falls 3 residues short of the CDR3 end, and the missing part is taken from the germline J gene. V is TRBV5-1 and J is TRBJ1-6, with D possibly TRBD1 on 5 matching bases. The V gene lost 2 bases and the J gene lost 6 bases, with 9 bases spanning the gap. The germline gives CDR1 SGHRS, CDR2 YFSETQ. This CDR3 has 14 residues. The CDR3 DNA, read in part, is TGCGCCAGCAGCTTTGAGGGGAGTAATTCACCC. It codes for CASSFEGSNSP. The full-length CDR3 reads as CASSFEGSNSPLHF.

Notes on this clone: The observed sequence ends 3 residues before the CDR3 terminus, with the missing tail filled in from the germline J gene. The chain couples TRBV18 to TRBJ1-5; 9 nucleotides match TRBD1. The CDR3 has 17 residues. CDR1 KGHSH and CDR2 LQKENI come from the germline V gene. The J segment lost 7 bases and the V segment lost 2 bases, leaving 12 bases of the junction unmatched. The CDR3: CASSPAESGTGKQPQHF. The sequenced CDR3 bases are TGTGCCAGCTCACCAGCGGAATCCGGGACAGGGAAACAGCCC.

This clone turned up a few times. The observed sequence ends 3 residues before the CDR3 terminus, with the missing tail filled in from the germline J gene. The V gene is TRBV30, the J gene TRBJ1-5; possibly TRBD1 for D (5 bases). The V end lost 5 bases, the J end lost 5 bases, and 10 bases lay between the germline ends. From germline, CDR1 is GTSNPN and CDR2 SVGIG (reference sequence). The length of the CDR3 is 12 residues. The CDR3 DNA, read in part, is TGTGCCTGGGGGGCTAAGGATCAGCCC. Translation: CAWGAKDQP. The CDR3 in its entirety is CAWGAKDQPQHF.

This clone has only a few counts. The sequence runs out 3 residues before the end of the CDR3; the remainder is reconstructed from the germline J gene. The chain couples TRBV5-6 to TRBJ1-4; D perhaps matches TRBD1 (5 bases). In germline, CDR1 is SGHDT, CDR2 YYEEEE. The CDR3 covers 15 residues. Partial CDR3 DNA: TGTGCCAGCAGCTTTGGGGCGCTACAATCGAACGAA. Encoded protein: CASSFGALQSNE. The whole CDR3 protein is CASSFGALQSNELFF.

This clone was seen only a few times. The observed sequence ends 3 residues before the CDR3 terminus, with the missing tail filled in from the germline J gene. The chain carries TRBV5-1 and TRBJ2-7; D gene uncertain. V gave up 3 bases and J gave up 0 bases, with 7 bases separating them. Germline lookup yields CDR1 SGHRS and CDR2 YFSETQ. This CDR3 comprises 13 residues. The CDR3 loop is CASSYSNSYEQYF. CDR3 bases read: TGCGCCAGCAGCTACTCAAACTCCTACGAG.

In this sample, this clone turned up a few times. The read ends 3 residues early relative to the CDR3; the germline J gene fills the gap. This chain connects TRBV30 to TRBJ2-7, with 7 nucleotides matching TRBD1. J lost 3 bases, V lost 5 bases, and 7 bases had no gene match. CDR3 length equals 13 residues. Germline values: CDR1 GTSNPN, CDR2 SVGIG (reference sequence). The DNA read from the CDR3 is TGTGCCTGGCGCCCGGGACAGCTCTACGAG. Translating gives CAWRPGQLYE. The full CDR3 protein reads CAWRPGQLYEQYF.

The sample holds many counts of this clone. From the germline J gene comes the end of the CDR3, since the read stops 3 residues before it. V is TRBV30 and J is TRBJ2-4; 8 nucleotides agree with TRBD2. The ends lost 7 bases at V and 3 bases at J; junction bases unmatched: 5. CDR3 length: 13 amino acids. Per the germline V gene, CDR1 is GTSNPN and CDR2 is SVGIG (reference sequence). Incomplete CDR3 DNA: TGTGCCTTGGCGGGAGGTATCAAAAACATT. As protein: CALAGGIKNI. In full, the CDR3 is CALAGGIKNIQYF.

This clone has more than one count but fewer than ten. The sequenced fragment ends 3 residues before the CDR3 boundary, so the rest is inferred from the germline J gene. The V gene is TRBV7-9, the J gene TRBJ1-1, with D maybe TRBD1 (5 bases). The CDR3 covers 15 residues. The germline V gene has CDR1 SEHNR and CDR2 FQNEAQ (reference sequence). CDR3 protein: CASSLVQAATSGAFF. CDR3 DNA (partial): TGTGCCAGCAGCTTAGTACAGGCAGCGACAAGTGGG.

The sample holds many counts of this clone. Sequencing ends 3 residues short of the CDR3 end; the germline J gene provides the rest. This chain joins TRBV29-1 and TRBJ2-7; tentatively, D is TRBD2 (6 bases). Trimming removed 4 bases at V and 5 bases at J, with 15 bases between. The CDR3 contains 13 residues. CDR1 is SQVTM and CDR2 is ANQGSEA in the germline V gene. CDR3 DNA (partial): TGCAGCGTTGTAACGTCCAGGAGGGACGAG. Its protein product is CSVVTSRRDE. The CDR3, in full, reads CSVVTSRRDEQYF.

This clone was counted a few times. The sequence runs out 3 residues before the end of the CDR3; the remainder is reconstructed from the germline J gene. V usage is TRBV19 and J usage is TRBJ1-2; no firm D call. In germline, CDR1 is LNHDA, CDR2 SQIVND (reference sequence). The CDR3 totals 15 residues. V was cut by 0 bases and J by 4 bases, with 12 bases left in between. This CDR3 is CASSIDRAASYGYTF. Incomplete CDR3 DNA: TGTGCCAGTAGTATAGATCGCGCCGCGAGCTATGGC.

This clone was seen more than once but under ten times. The missing CDR3 end, 3 residues past where the read stops, is filled in from the germline J gene. In the same sample, other DNA sequences code for this CDR3. The chain carries TRBV7-6 and TRBJ2-7; the D is unclear. CDR1 and CDR2 (germline): SGHVS, FNYEAQ. V was shortened by 4 bases and J by 6 bases, with 10 bases between the two germline ends. This CDR3 comprises 12 residues. The covered CDR3 bases are TGTGCCAGCAGCTCCGGTGGGCCCGAG. Protein sequence: CASSSGGPE. The complete CDR3 reads CASSSGGPEQYF.

Ten or more counts support this clone. Read coverage stops 3 residues before the CDR3 terminus; the germline J gene supplies the remainder. This chain joins TRBV5-1 and TRBJ1-2, with no clear D. The germline CDR1 and CDR2 sequences are SGHRS and YFSETQ. CDR3 size: 14 residues. Deletions cut 0 bases from V and 4 bases from J, with 10 bases between. This chain's CDR3 is CASSLGANLYGYTF. The CDR3 bases that were read are TGCGCCAGCAGCTTGGGGGCTAATCTCTATGGC.

At least ten counts were recorded for this clone. Read sequence stops 3 residues before the CDR3 end, and the germline J gene provides the missing end. The chain is built from TRBV5-5 and TRBJ1-1, with D maybe TRBD1 (5 bases). V was pared by 0 bases and J by 0 bases, with 9 bases between. Looked up from germline, CDR1 is SGHKS and CDR2 is YYEKEE (reference sequence). CDR3 size: 15 residues. The chain's CDR3 is CASSLGGGMNTEAFF. CDR3 DNA, as far as it was read: TGTGCCAGCAGCTTGGGGGGGGGAATGAACACTGAA.

This clone was seen at least ten times. The CDR3 DNA, read in part, is TGTGCCAGCAGCCAAGCAGGGGCTCATACG. Residues: CASSQAGAHT. The CDR3 as a whole reads CASSQAGAHTQYF. V is TRBV14 and J is TRBJ2-3, with D tentatively TRBD1 (6 bases). The read falls 3 residues short of the CDR3 end, and the missing part is taken from the germline J gene. The CDR3 spans 13 residues. The V and J ends lost 1 base and 7 bases respectively, with 9 bases between them. Looked up from germline, CDR1 is SGHDN and CDR2 is FVKESK.

In this sample, this clone turned up a few times. The CDR3 extends 3 residues past the end of the read, so its final part is completed from the germline J gene. V usage is TRBV7-8 and J usage is TRBJ1-2, with 8 bases lining up with TRBD1. Per germline, CDR1 SGHVS and CDR2 FQNEAQ. The CDR3 spans 12 residues. Trimming at V came to 8 bases and at J to 6 bases, leaving 5 bases not matched to a gene. CDR3 protein: CASGDRNNGYTF. The CDR3 DNA, read in part, is TGTGCCAGCGGGGACAGGAATAATGGC. Combining the CDR3 with reference TRBV7-8 and TRBJ1-2 gives the whole variable domain GAGVSQSPRYKVAKRGQDVALRCDPISGHVSLFWYQQALGQGPEFLTYFQNEAQLDKSGLPSDRFFAERPEGSVSTLKIQRTQQEDSAVYLCASGDRNNGYTFGSGTRLTVV.